Sequencing of this T cell receptor (beta chain) was carried out in a study of blood T cell repertoires in COVID-19. Across the whole study: The United States, Italy and Spain supplied acute and convalescent COVID-19 samples. In each case, the material was cDNA or gDNA derived from T cells, B-cell-depleted T cells, or PBMCs.

After removal of 4 bases from V and 6 bases from J, the junction contained 7 bases not matched to a gene. The CDR3 length is 14 residues. Looked up from germline, CDR1 is LGHNA and CDR2 is YNFKEQ. In the study's own analysis: For nucleated cells, counts were estimated from reference gene primer amplification. Here immunoSEQ multiplex PCR was the method, and the copy in TCRdb shows in-frame clones only, minus some. V, J and clone size are taken as reported in that table, and D and trimming were inferred from the DNA itself. The sample contains hundreds of thousands of clones, more than 70% of which appear only once.

The source material was peripheral blood. This chain connects TRBV4-2 to TRBJ2-7; 9 nucleotides align to TRBD2. This clonotype originated in a woman aged 40 to 50 who had recovered from COVID-19. Written as DNA, the CDR3 is TGTGCCAGCAGCCCAGGTAGCGGGGGCACCGAGCAGTACTTC. Its protein is CASSPGSGGTEQYF.